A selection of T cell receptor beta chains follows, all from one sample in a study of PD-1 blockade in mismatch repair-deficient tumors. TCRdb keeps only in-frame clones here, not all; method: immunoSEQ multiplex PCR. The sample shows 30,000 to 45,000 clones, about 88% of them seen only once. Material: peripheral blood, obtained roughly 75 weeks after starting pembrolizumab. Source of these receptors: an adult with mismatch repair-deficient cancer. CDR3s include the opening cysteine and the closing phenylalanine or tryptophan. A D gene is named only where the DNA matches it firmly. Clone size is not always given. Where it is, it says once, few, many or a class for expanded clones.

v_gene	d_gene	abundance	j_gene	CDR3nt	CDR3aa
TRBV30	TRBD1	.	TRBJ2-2	TGTGCCAGCGACAGGGTGAGGATTTCCACCGGGGAGCTGTTTTTT	CASDRVRISTGELFF
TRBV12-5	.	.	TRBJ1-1	TGTGCTAGTGGCCCCGGACGGTTGAACACTGAAGCTTTCTTT	CASGPGRLNTEAFF
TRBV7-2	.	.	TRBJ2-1	TGTGCCAGCAGTTCCCAGGGGATCACCTACAATGAGCAGTTCTTC	CASSSQGITYNEQFF
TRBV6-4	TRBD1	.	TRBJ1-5	TGTGCCAGCAGGACAGGGGATTTTGATCAGCCCCAGCATTTT	CASRTGDFDQPQHF
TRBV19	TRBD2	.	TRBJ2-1	TGTGCCAGTAGTACAAATAGCGGGAGCTCCTACAATGAGCAGTTCTTC	CASSTNSGSSYNEQFF
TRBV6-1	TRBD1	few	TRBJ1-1	TGTGCCAGCAGTGGATTCAGGGGGACGGGCCTGGGAGGAGCTGAAGCTTTCTTT	CASSGFRGTGLGGAEAFF
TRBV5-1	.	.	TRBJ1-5	TGCGCCAGCAGCTTGAATTCAGGGAGCAATCAGCCCCAGCATTTT	CASSLNSGSNQPQHF
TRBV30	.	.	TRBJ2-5	TGTGCCTGGAGCGGCGGGACCTACGGAGGGGCCCAGTACTTC	CAWSGGTYGGAQYF
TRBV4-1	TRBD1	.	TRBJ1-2	TGCGCCAGCAGCCAAATGACAGGGGACTATGGCTACACCTTC	CASSQMTGDYGYTF
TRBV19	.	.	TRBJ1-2	TGTGCCAGTAGTATAGTCTCGGGTTTCTATGGCTACACCTTC	CASSIVSGFYGYTF
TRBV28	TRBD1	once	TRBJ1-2	TGTGCCAGCAGCCAAGGACAGGCCTATGGCTACACCTTC	CASSQGQAYGYTF
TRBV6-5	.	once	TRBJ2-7	TGTGCCAGCAGACCACCGGGACTGAGCTCCTACGAGCAGTACTTC	CASRPPGLSSYEQYF
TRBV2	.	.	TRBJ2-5	TGTGCCGGCCAGGGTGCGACAGAGACCCAGTACTTC	CAGQGATETQYF
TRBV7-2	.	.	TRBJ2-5	TGTGCCAGCAGCTCGAGACCCTCGGGAGAGACCCAGTACTTC	CASSSRPSGETQYF
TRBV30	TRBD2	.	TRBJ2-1	TGTGCCTGGAGTGGCTGGACTAGCTCCTACAATGAGCAGTTCTTC	CAWSGWTSSYNEQFF
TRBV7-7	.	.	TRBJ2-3	TGTGCTAGCAGCAACGGAGTCTCGGATACGCAGTATTTT	CASSNGVSDTQYF
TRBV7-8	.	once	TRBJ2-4	TGTGCCAGCAGCTTTTGGTGGTCGGGGCGGGACCGAGCCAAAAACATTCAGTACTTC	CASSFWWSGRDRAKNIQYF
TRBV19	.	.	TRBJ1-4	TGTGCCAGTAGTATAAGTTCAGCTTATAATGAAAAACTGTTTTTT	CASSISSAYNEKLFF
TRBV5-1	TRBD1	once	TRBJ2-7	TGCGCCAGCAGCTCACGAACGACAGGGGGCAACGAGCAGTACTTC	CASSSRTTGGNEQYF
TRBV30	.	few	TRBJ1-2	TGTGCCTGCCTGACCGGGACCGCTAACTATGGCTACACCTTC	CACLTGTANYGYTF
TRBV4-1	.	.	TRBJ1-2	TGCGCCAGCAGCCAAGAAAGGCAGCCGCATGGCTACACCTTC	CASSQERQPHGYTF
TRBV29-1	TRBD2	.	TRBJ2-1	TGCGGCGTGGCCGGACTAGCGGGAGGATCCGCCTACAATGAGCAGTTCTTC	CGVAGLAGGSAYNEQFF
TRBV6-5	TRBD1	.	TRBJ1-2	TGTGCCAGCAGTTACGGGGCAGGGGGCAACTATGGCTACACCTTC	CASSYGAGGNYGYTF
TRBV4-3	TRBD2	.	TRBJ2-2	TGCGCCAGCAGCAAGGCACTAGCGGGAGACACCGGGGAGCTGTTTTTT	CASSKALAGDTGELFF
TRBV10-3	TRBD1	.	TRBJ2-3	TGTGCCATCAGCGTTTATGGACAGGGATCCACAGATACGCAGTATTTT	CAISVYGQGSTDTQYF
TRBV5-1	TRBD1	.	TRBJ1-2	TGCGCCAGCAGCCCGGACAGGGGTGAAGGCTACACCTTC	CASSPDRGEGYTF
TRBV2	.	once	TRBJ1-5	TGTGCCAGCAGTGAATTTAGGGAAAGCAATCAGCCCCAGCATTTT	CASSEFRESNQPQHF
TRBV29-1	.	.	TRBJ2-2	TGCAGCGTTGTGCGGGAGAACACCGGGGAGCTGTTTTTT	CSVVRENTGELFF
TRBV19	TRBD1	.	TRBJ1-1	TGTGCCAGTACCATCCAAGGGACAGCAGGAAAAGCTTTCTTT	CASTIQGTAGKAFF
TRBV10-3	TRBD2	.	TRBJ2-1	TGTGCCATCAGTGAGGGCCTAGCGGGAGGGCTCAATGAGCAGTTCTTC	CAISEGLAGGLNEQFF
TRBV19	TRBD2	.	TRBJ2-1	TGTGCCAGTACCGATAGCGGGAGGTCCTACAATGAGCAGTTCTTC	CASTDSGRSYNEQFF
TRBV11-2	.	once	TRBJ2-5	TGTGCCAGCAGCTTAGATCCCCGGGTCGAGACCCAGTACTTC	CASSLDPRVETQYF
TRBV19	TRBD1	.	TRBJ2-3	TGTGCCAGTAGACCGGGACAGGTTAGCACAGATACGCAGTATTTT	CASRPGQVSTDTQYF
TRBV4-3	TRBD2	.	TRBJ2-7	TGCGCCAGCAGCCAAGAAGGACCGGGACTAGCGGGATCCTACGAGCAGTACTTC	CASSQEGPGLAGSYEQYF
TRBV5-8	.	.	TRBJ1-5	TGTGCCAGCACCTACGGGCGGTCCAGGGGCAATCAGCCCCAGCATTTT	CASTYGRSRGNQPQHF
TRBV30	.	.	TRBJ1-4	TGTGCCTGGAGTTTAAAGGCCCAGGGTGGAAAACTGTTTTTT	CAWSLKAQGGKLFF
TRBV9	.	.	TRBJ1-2	TGTGCCAGCAGCCCCCAAGCTGGGGGCTACCACTATGGCTACACCTTC	CASSPQAGGYHYGYTF
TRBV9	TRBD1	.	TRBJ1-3	TGTGCCAGCAGCGCCCTCCCGGGACAGGGCTCCTTCTCTGGAAACACCATATATTTT	CASSALPGQGSFSGNTIYF
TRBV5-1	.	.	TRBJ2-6	TGCGCCAGCAGTGGGGTAGGGGCCAACGTCCTGACTTTC	CASSGVGANVLTF
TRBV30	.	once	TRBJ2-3	TGTGCCTGGAGCCCTACAGCGAGCACAGATACGCAGTATTTT	CAWSPTASTDTQYF
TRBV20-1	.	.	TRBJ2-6	TGCAGTGCTAGGGGGGCCAACGTCCTGACTTTC	CSARGANVLTF
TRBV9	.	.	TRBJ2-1	TGTGCCAGCAGCGTTGACGGCGGGATGGGCAATGAGCAGTTCTTC	CASSVDGGMGNEQFF
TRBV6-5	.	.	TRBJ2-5	TGTGCCAGCAATAAGGGGAGAGGGCAAGAGACCCAGTACTTC	CASNKGRGQETQYF
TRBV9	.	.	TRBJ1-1	TGTGCCAGCAGCTCATTGGACGGTCACACTGAAGCTTTCTTT	CASSSLDGHTEAFF
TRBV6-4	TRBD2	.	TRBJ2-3	TGTGCCAGCAGTCCCGGACTAGCGGGAGGGCCTAGCACAGATACGCAGTATTTT	CASSPGLAGGPSTDTQYF
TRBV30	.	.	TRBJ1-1	TGTGCCTGGGGGGAAACAGGCAGGGGCCCTGAAGCTTTCTTT	CAWGETGRGPEAFF
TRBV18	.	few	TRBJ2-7	TGTGCCAGCTCACAAAACTCCTACGAGCAGTACTTC	CASSQNSYEQYF
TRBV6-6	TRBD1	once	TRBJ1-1	TGTGCCAGCAGACCCGGGACAGGGGTGAACACTGAAGCTTTCTTT	CASRPGTGVNTEAFF